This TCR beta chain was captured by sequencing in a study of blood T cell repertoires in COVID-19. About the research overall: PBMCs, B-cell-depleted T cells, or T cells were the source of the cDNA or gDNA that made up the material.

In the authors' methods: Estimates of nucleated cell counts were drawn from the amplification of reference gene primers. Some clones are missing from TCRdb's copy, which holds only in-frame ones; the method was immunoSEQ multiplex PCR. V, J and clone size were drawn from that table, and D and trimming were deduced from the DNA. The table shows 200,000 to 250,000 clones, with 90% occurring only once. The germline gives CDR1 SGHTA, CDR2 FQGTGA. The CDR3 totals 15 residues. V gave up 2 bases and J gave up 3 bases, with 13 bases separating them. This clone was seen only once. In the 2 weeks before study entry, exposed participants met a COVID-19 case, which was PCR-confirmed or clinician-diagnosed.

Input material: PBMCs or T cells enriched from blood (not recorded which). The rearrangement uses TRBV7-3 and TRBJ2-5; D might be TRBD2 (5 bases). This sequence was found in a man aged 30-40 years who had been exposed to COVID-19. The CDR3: CASSLWGSEEETQYF. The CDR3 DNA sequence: TGTGCCAGCAGCTTATGGGGTAGCGAGGAAGAGACCCAGTACTTC.